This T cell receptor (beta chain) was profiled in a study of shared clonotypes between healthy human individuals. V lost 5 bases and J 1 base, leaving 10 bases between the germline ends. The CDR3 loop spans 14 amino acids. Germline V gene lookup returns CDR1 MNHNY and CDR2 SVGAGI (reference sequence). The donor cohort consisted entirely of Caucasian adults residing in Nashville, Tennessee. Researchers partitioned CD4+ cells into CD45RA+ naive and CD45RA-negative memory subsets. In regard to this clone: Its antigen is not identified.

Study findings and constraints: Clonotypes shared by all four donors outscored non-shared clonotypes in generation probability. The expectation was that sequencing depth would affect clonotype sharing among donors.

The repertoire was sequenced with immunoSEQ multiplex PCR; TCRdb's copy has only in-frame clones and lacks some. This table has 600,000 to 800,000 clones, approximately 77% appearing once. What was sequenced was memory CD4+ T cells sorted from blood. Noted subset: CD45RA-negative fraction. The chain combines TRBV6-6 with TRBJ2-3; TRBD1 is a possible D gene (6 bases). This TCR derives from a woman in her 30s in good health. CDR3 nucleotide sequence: TGTGCCAGCAGTAACCGACAGGGCACAGATACGCAGTATTTT. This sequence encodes CASSNRQGTDTQYF.